The 13 T cell receptor beta chains presented below share a single source sample, sequenced in a study of T cell responses to AZD1222 COVID-19 vaccine. The table came from immunoSEQ multiplex PCR; TCRdb's copy has only in-frame clones and leaves some out. Among approximately 190,000 clones listed, about 92% were seen once. The sample consisted of peripheral blood, taken 28 days after the second dose of the MenACWY control vaccine. Every receptor here comes from an adult who received the MenACWY meningococcal vaccine as a control.

This clone was seen just once. The J gene is TRBJ2-1, the V gene TRBV2, with 8 bases that match TRBD1. The V segment lost 5 bases and the J segment 8 bases; nucleotides outside the gene matches: 11. The CDR3 is 15 amino acids. The V gene's germline CDR1 is SNHLY and CDR2 FYNNEI. In nucleotides, the CDR3 is TGTGCCAGCAGTCGGGACAGGCCCCCTATCGATGAGCAGTTCTTC. As protein: CASSRDRPPIDEQFF.

This clone appeared once. The gene calls are TRBV5-4 and TRBJ2-2, with TRBD2 identical over 7 bases. The germline V gene has CDR1 SGHNT and CDR2 YYREEE (reference sequence). The V gene end was trimmed by 4 bases and the J gene end by 6 bases; junction bases not matched to a gene: 6. This CDR3 comprises 14 residues. CDR3 nucleotide sequence: TGTGCCAGCAGCCAAGATGGACTAGCCGGGGAGCTGTTTTTT. Protein: CASSQDGLAGELFF.

The chain carries TRBV6-5 and TRBJ1-1; 7 nucleotides match TRBD1. CDR1 and CDR2 (germline): MNHEY, SVGAGI. This CDR3 has 14 amino acids. J lost 2 bases, V lost 6 bases, and 6 bases had no gene match. The CDR3 coding sequence is TGTGCCAGCAGGGGACAGTCAATTAACACTGAAGCTTTCTTT. As protein: CASRGQSINTEAFF.

This clone was seen once. This sequence joins TRBV2 and TRBJ2-3; D may be TRBD2 (6 bases). V was clipped by 6 bases and J by 3 bases, with 10 bases between them. Germline V gene data show CDR1 as SNHLY and CDR2 as FYNNEI. The CDR3 runs to 13 residues. The DNA of the CDR3 is TGTGCCAGCAGACGGGGGAGGACAGATACGCAGTATTTT. Its translation: CASRRGRTDTQYF.

The genes are TRBV4-1 and TRBJ2-5; D gene ambiguous. Trimming pared 0 bases from V and 2 bases from J, leaving 13 bases between. Germline V gene lookup returns CDR1 MGHRA and CDR2 YSYEKL. There are 16 residues in the CDR3. CDR3: CASSQDFGVIQETQYF. CDR3 coding DNA: TGCGCCAGCAGCCAAGATTTTGGGGTCATACAAGAGACCCAGTACTTC.

The J gene is TRBJ2-1, the V gene TRBV19; no firm D call. Between the trimmed V and J ends, which lost 7 bases and 7 bases, there was a span of 8 bases. CDR1 and CDR2 from the germline V gene are LNHDA and SQIVND (reference sequence). CDR3 length equals 11 residues. CDR3 sequence: CASTQWNEQFF. The CDR3 nucleotides are TGTGCCAGTACCCAATGGAATGAGCAGTTCTTC.

The J gene is TRBJ1-1, the V gene TRBV30, with D possibly being TRBD1 (6 bases). Germline V gene sequence: CDR1 GTSNPN, CDR2 SVGIG (reference sequence). There are 14 residues in the CDR3. The germline V and J ends were trimmed by 2 bases and 6 bases, with 16 bases remaining between them. CDR3 DNA sequence: TGTGCCTGGAGTCTGGCAGGGGTAGTATCTGAAGCTTTCTTT. Encoded protein: CAWSLAGVVSEAFF.

This chain uses TRBV5-5 with TRBJ1-1; D is uncertain. Germline CDR1 is SGHKS and CDR2 is YYEKEE (reference sequence). V gave up 0 bases and J gave up 4 bases, with 10 bases separating them. CDR3 length equals 14 residues. CDR3 in amino acids: CASSLGRRVTEAFF. The CDR3 DNA follows: TGTGCCAGCAGCTTGGGTAGGAGGGTCACTGAAGCTTTCTTT.

CDR3: CSVAGTFHPYEQYF. The CDR3 DNA reads as TGCAGCGTTGCCGGGACCTTCCACCCCTACGAGCAGTACTTC. This chain connects TRBV29-1 to TRBJ2-7; D is tentatively TRBD1 or TRBD2 (5 bases each). The V and J ends lost 4 bases and 2 bases respectively, with 15 bases between them. From germline, CDR1 is SQVTM and CDR2 ANQGSEA. The CDR3 contains 14 residues.

This clone appeared a few times. J is TRBJ2-5 and V is TRBV27; D is uncertain. CDR3 length: 11 residues. From germline, CDR1 is MNHEY and CDR2 SMNVEV (reference sequence). Trimming pared 6 bases from V and 7 bases from J, leaving 9 bases between. CDR3 DNA sequence: TGTGCCAGCAGATACTTGAGGACCCAGTACTTC. The encoded protein is CASRYLRTQYF.

The chain recombines TRBV24-1 with TRBJ2-1, with unresolved D. The V gene lost 6 bases and the J gene lost 5 bases, with 13 bases spanning the gap. Per germline, CDR1 KGHDR and CDR2 SFDVKD. This CDR3 comprises 14 residues. CDR3 coding DNA: TGTGCCACCAGTCCCTTCGGGCGTCACAATGAGCAGTTCTTC. Translating it yields CATSPFGRHNEQFF.

The rearrangement links TRBV4-3 to TRBJ1-2; TRBD1 matches at 8 bases. CDR3 length: 15 amino acids. Germline V lookup: CDR1 LGHNA, CDR2 YSLEER. Unmatched junction bases numbered 4, after V lost 0 bases and J lost 4 bases. As DNA, the CDR3 is TGCGCCAGCAGCCAAGATCCCCAGGGGGCCTATGGCTACACCTTC. Its translation is CASSQDPQGAYGYTF.

V gene TRBV11-2 combines with J gene TRBJ2-1, with D tentatively TRBD2 (6 bases). The V gene lost 1 base and the J gene lost 7 bases, with 11 bases spanning the gap. Germline CDR1 is SGHAT and CDR2 is FQNNGV. The CDR3 has 14 residues. The CDR3 reads CASSLAGTSNEQFF. CDR3 DNA: TGTGCCAGCAGCTTAGCCGGGACTTCTAATGAGCAGTTCTTC.